The 26 T cell receptor beta chains reported below all come from one sample, sequenced in a study of T cell repertoires in cytomegalovirus infection. What these receptors recognize is not known. Each CDR3 protein gets one entry after TCRdb re-called the reads with MiXCR. The profile covers roughly 350,000 distinct CDR3 sequences, with roughly 34% appearing a single time and roughly 13% taken by the ten largest. Sequences were derived from cultured PBMCs, sampled from culture after CMV antigen stimulation. The receptors originated from a human donor in good health (CMV status not recorded). Some clones in this sample may be carry-over from other donors' samples.

This clonotype was observed many times. The chain combines TRBV7-8 with TRBJ1-3; unclear D gene. This CDR3 contains 14 residues. CDR1 and CDR2 from the germline V gene are SGHVS and FQNEAQ. V was clipped by 1 base and J by 8 bases, with 12 bases between them. The CDR3 loop reads CASSLVREAYTIYF. As DNA, the CDR3 is TGTGCCAGCAGCTTAGTTAGAGAGGCGTACACCATATATTTT.

This clonotype was observed many times. This chain links TRBV6-2 or TRBV6-3 with TRBJ1-1, with 7 bases that match TRBD1. The V gene's germline CDR1 is MNHEY and CDR2 SVGEGT. V shed 2 bases, J shed 3 bases, and the junction held 9 bases outside the gene matches. The CDR3 covers 16 residues. The CDR3 here is CASSYGRDRVYTEAFF. For the CDR3, the DNA is TGTGCCAGCAGTTACGGGAGGGACAGAGTTTACACTGAAGCTTTCTTT.

This clonotype was counted only a few times. V usage is TRBV7-2 and J usage is TRBJ2-5, with D possibly being TRBD1 (5 bases). V was clipped by 2 bases and J by 14 bases, with 12 bases between them. This CDR3 spans 11 amino acids. CDR1 is SGHTA and CDR2 is FQGNSA in the germline V gene. The CDR3 sequence: CASSLKWTIYF. The CDR3 DNA reads TGTGCCAGCAGCTTAAAATGGACAATCTACTTC.

The chain employs TRBV5-4 and TRBJ2-1; perhaps D is TRBD1 or TRBD2 (5 bases each). Germline lookup yields CDR1 SGHNT and CDR2 YYREEE (reference sequence). Deletions cut 0 bases from V and 4 bases from J, with 11 bases between. CDR3 size: 15 residues. CDR3 in DNA: TGTGCCAGCAGCTTGGAAACGGGACCGTACAATGAGCAGTTCTTC. It yields the protein CASSLETGPYNEQFF.

The CDR3 DNA sequence: TGTGCCAGCAGCCAAGGGCCAGACTATGGCTACACCTTC. It encodes CASSQGPDYGYTF. The rearrangement uses TRBV4-2 and TRBJ1-2; D remains unclear. The V end was cut by 1 base, the J end by 3 bases, with 6 bases between. CDR1 LGHNA and CDR2 YNFKEQ come from the germline V gene. This CDR3 region has 13 residues.

The chain carries TRBV4-3 and TRBJ1-4; no firm D call. The CDR3 length is 16 residues. V dropped 1 base and J dropped 0 bases, with 9 bases sitting between them. Germline CDR1 reads LGHNA; CDR2 reads YSLEER. DNA for the CDR3: TGCGCCAGCAGCCAAGGTCAAGGGACAACTAATGAAAAACTGTTTTTT. It specifies CASSQGQGTTNEKLFF.

This chain links TRBV29-1 with TRBJ2-1; 11 bases agree with TRBD2. The CDR3 is made up of 15 amino acids. Germline loops: CDR1 SQVTM, CDR2 ANQGSEA. V was clipped by 4 bases and J by 8 bases; unmatched bases: 10. CDR3 amino acids: CSVGGLAGLPYEQFF. CDR3 bases: TGCAGCGTTGGAGGACTAGCGGGTCTCCCTTATGAGCAGTTCTTC.

In its sample, this clonotype was seen a few times. V is TRBV6-1 and J is TRBJ1-1; no clear D. From germline, CDR1 is MNHNS and CDR2 SASEGT. The CDR3 consists of 16 residues. V lost 6 bases to trimming and J lost 4 bases, with 21 bases between them. CDR3 nucleotides: TGTGCCAGCAGGAAAACCACGGACGTACCCGTCACTGAAGCTTTCTTT. Protein: CASRKTTDVPVTEAFF.

The chain uses TRBV7-2 and TRBJ2-5; tentatively, D is TRBD1 (6 bases). V gave up 1 base and J gave up 2 bases, with 11 bases separating them. The CDR3 spans 15 residues. Germline V gene sequence: CDR1 SGHTA, CDR2 FQGNSA. The CDR3 DNA is TGTGCCAGCAGCTTAGGGCAGGGGCGGCAAGAGACCCAGTACTTC. Translated, it gives CASSLGQGRQETQYF.

The J gene is TRBJ1-1, the V gene TRBV2; 10 nucleotides match TRBD1. The germline V gene encodes CDR1 SNHLY and CDR2 FYNNEI. Unmatched junction bases numbered 6, after V lost 6 bases and J lost 5 bases. CDR3 length: 14 amino acids. DNA for the CDR3: TGTGCCAGCAGCACGGGACAGGGGAGGACTGAAGCTTTCTTT. Its translation is CASSTGQGRTEAFF.

This clonotype was picked up a small number of times. The rearrangement joins TRBV18 to TRBJ1-6; maybe TRBD1 (6 bases). Per the germline V gene, CDR1 is KGHSH and CDR2 is LQKENI. This CDR3 has 14 amino acids. V was shortened by 4 bases and J by 9 bases, with 13 bases between the two germline ends. As DNA, the CDR3 is TGTGCCAGCTCACTCGACAGGATTGGTTCACCCCTCCACTTT. Translation: CASSLDRIGSPLHF. Looking up the rest from reference TRBV18 and TRBJ1-6 gives the full variable domain: NAGVMQNPRHLVRRRGQEARLRCSPMKGHSHVYWYRQLPEEGLKFMVYLQKENIIDESGMPKERFSAEFPKEGPSILRIQQVVRGDSAAYFCASSLDRIGSPLHFGNGTRLTVT.

This clonotype was seen a handful of times. The gene calls are TRBV2 and TRBJ2-3; 7 nucleotides line up with TRBD1. This CDR3 spans 15 amino acids. V was pared by 2 bases and J by 4 bases, with 6 bases of the junction left unmatched. The germline V gene encodes CDR1 SNHLY and CDR2 FYNNEI. DNA of the CDR3: TGTGCCAGCAGTGAAACGGGACAGAACCCAGATACGCAGTATTTT. This sequence encodes CASSETGQNPDTQYF.

There are many counts of this clonotype. The chain links TRBV28 to TRBJ2-7; D not certain. Germline loops: CDR1 MDHEN, CDR2 SYDVKM. Trimming cost V 2 bases and J 0 bases, with 8 bases left between them. CDR3 length equals 14 residues. The CDR3 spells CASSLVGFSYEQYF. The CDR3 DNA reads as TGTGCCAGCAGTTTAGTCGGATTCTCCTACGAGCAGTACTTC.

This clonotype was seen only a few times. The genes are TRBV20-1 and TRBJ1-1; no definite D call. The V end lost 5 bases, the J end lost 8 bases, and 18 bases lay between the germline ends. The CDR3 runs 13 residues. Germline assignment: CDR1 DFQATT and CDR2 SNEGSKA (reference sequence). The CDR3 nucleotides read TGCAGTGCTGGTTCCGGATCCTTAAGCGAAGCTTTCTTT. Encoded protein: CSAGSGSLSEAFF.

This chain links TRBV11-2 with TRBJ1-2; no clear D gene. Germline CDR1 is SGHAT and CDR2 is FQNNGV. The V end was cut by 4 bases, the J end by 2 bases, with 8 bases between. The CDR3 is made up of 13 amino acids. CDR3 loop: CASSSDMNYGYTF. As DNA, the CDR3 is TGTGCCAGCAGCTCAGATATGAACTATGGCTACACCTTC.

J is TRBJ2-3 and V is TRBV12-3 or TRBV12-4; D tentatively fits TRBD1 or TRBD2 (5 bases each). The CDR3 sequence is 14 residues long. V shed 2 bases and J shed 4 bases, with 10 bases lying between them. This CDR3 reads CASSLWGSADTQYF. The CDR3 DNA reads as TGTGCCAGCAGTTTATGGGGGAGTGCAGATACGCAGTATTTT.

The V and J genes are TRBV7-2 and TRBJ1-4; D perhaps matches TRBD1 (5 bases). Trimming took 3 bases from V and 7 from J, leaving 15 bases between them. Germline loops: CDR1 SGHTA, CDR2 FQGNSA. CDR3 length: 15 residues. The CDR3, as DNA: TGTGCCAGCAGCTTCGATTTGGGACGGGGTGAAAAACTGTTTTTT. It specifies CASSFDLGRGEKLFF. The variable domain in full, with the rest retrieved from reference TRBV7-2 and TRBJ1-4, is GAGVSQSPSNKVTEKGKDVELRCDPISGHTALYWYRQSLGQGLEFLIYFQGNSAPDKSGLPSDRFSAERTGGSVSTLTIQRTQQEDSAVYLCASSFDLGRGEKLFFGSGTQLSVL.

A few counts support this clonotype. The J gene is TRBJ1-5, the V gene TRBV7-2; 8 nucleotides align to TRBD1. This CDR3 spans 15 amino acids. V was pared by 3 bases and J by 5 bases, with 6 bases of the junction left unmatched. Looked up from germline, CDR1 is SGHTA and CDR2 is FQGNSA. The CDR3 nucleotides are TGTGCCAGCAGCTTCAGGGGGCGGGGGGATCAGCCCCAGCATTTT. Protein sequence: CASSFRGRGDQPQHF.

The J gene is TRBJ2-3, the V gene TRBV7-2; TRBD1 aligns across 8 bases. The J segment lost 2 bases and the V segment lost 5 bases, leaving 6 bases of the junction unmatched. The CDR3 extends over 15 amino acids. Germline V gene lookup returns CDR1 SGHTA and CDR2 FQGNSA. In DNA, the CDR3 is TGTGCCAGCAGCCTAAGGACAGGGACCACAGATACGCAGTATTTT. It codes for CASSLRTGTTDTQYF.

The chain recombines TRBV29-1 with TRBJ2-7; the D gene is possibly TRBD2 (7 bases). Germline V gene lookup returns CDR1 SQVTM and CDR2 ANQGSEA. Trimming stripped 7 bases from V and 5 bases from J, with 15 bases between. The CDR3 is 12 residues long. Here the CDR3 reads CSGQRGGNEQYF. The CDR3, as DNA: TGCAGCGGCCAAAGGGGGGGCAACGAGCAGTACTTC.

The V call is TRBV15, the J call TRBJ1-5, with 7 positions matching TRBD1. CDR3 length: 15 residues. Germline assignment: CDR1 LNHNV and CDR2 YYDKDF (reference sequence). The V gene end was trimmed by 6 bases and the J gene end by 6 bases; junction bases not matched to a gene: 11. The CDR3 here is CATRPRQGYVQPQHF. CDR3 in DNA: TGTGCCACCAGACCGAGACAGGGTTATGTTCAGCCCCAGCATTTT.

This clonotype was observed a few times. V gene TRBV7-8 combines with J gene TRBJ1-2; D may be TRBD1 (6 bases). CDR1 and CDR2 from the germline V gene are SGHVS and FQNEAQ. Trimming left V 4 bases short and J 8 bases short, with 20 bases between. The CDR3 runs to 15 residues. DNA for the CDR3: TGTGCCAGCAGCTCGGCAGGGAGGGGGGATGAGGGCTACACCTTC. The encoded protein is CASSSAGRGDEGYTF.

The chain links TRBV7-8 to TRBJ1-5, with D maybe TRBD1 (5 bases). The CDR3 length is 15 residues. Germline V lookup: CDR1 SGHVS, CDR2 FQNEAQ. V lost 5 bases and J lost 0, with 11 bases in between. DNA of the CDR3: TGTGCCAGCAGCATTACGACAGTTAGCAATCAGCCCCAGCATTTT. Translated: CASSITTVSNQPQHF.

The rearrangement links TRBV7-3 to TRBJ1-1, with 7 bases fitting TRBD1. CDR1 and CDR2 (germline): SGHTA, FQGTGA. This CDR3 has 14 amino acids. With V trimmed by 4 bases and J by 8 bases, 10 bases remained unmatched. The CDR3 reads CASSSQDRNSEAFF. The CDR3 DNA is TGTGCCAGCAGCTCCCAGGACAGGAACTCAGAAGCTTTCTTT.

This sequence joins TRBV20-1 and TRBJ2-1; D gene uncertain. V was trimmed by 7 bases and J by 0 bases, leaving 10 bases between them. The germline V gene has CDR1 DFQATT and CDR2 SNEGSKA (reference sequence). The CDR3 runs 13 residues. CDR3 sequence: CSVLAVSYNEQFF. The DNA for the CDR3 is TGCAGTGTTTTGGCGGTCTCCTACAATGAGCAGTTCTTC.

The V and J genes are TRBV7-4 and TRBJ2-7, with D perhaps matching TRBD1 (6 bases). CDR1 is SGHVT and CDR2 is SQSDAQ in the germline V gene. Trimming stripped 2 bases from V and 0 bases from J, with 11 bases between. This CDR3 is 15 amino acids long. CDR3 amino acids: CASSLTGHISYEQYF. DNA of the CDR3: TGTGCCAGCAGCTTAACAGGGCATATCTCCTACGAGCAGTACTTC.